This TCR beta chain was observed in a study of CD8 T cells in ankylosing spondylitis. Findings and limits, study-wide: Several highly homologous variants made up a TCR beta motif, and this motif appeared characteristic of ankylosing spondylitis blood. As reported, disease-linked clones showed significant enrichment in matched ankylosing spondylitis synovial fluid. Reports of some motif variants in reactive arthritis synovial fluid and blood predate this one.

Via MiXCR, TCRdb re-called the 5' RACE reads, giving one row per CDR3 protein. The sample lists 100,000 to 150,000 distinct CDR3 sequences, around 15% occurring once. In its sample, this clonotype was seen many times. What it binds is not known. CDR3 size: 12 residues. Trimming removed 6 bases at V and 4 bases at J, with 9 bases between. The sample consisted of blood, either unsorted or a sorted T cell fraction (not recorded which). The TCR comes from a female donor with ankylosing spondylitis or in good health (not recorded which). The rearrangement uses TRBV12-3 or TRBV12-4 and TRBJ1-1; D call uncertain. The CDR3 sequence is CASRLGGTEAFF. As DNA, the CDR3 is TGTGCCAGCAGGCTGGGTGGCACTGAAGCTTTCTTT.